Following are 31 T cell receptor beta chains from one sample sequenced in a study of blood T cell repertoires in COVID-19. Some clones are missing from TCRdb's copy, which holds only in-frame ones; the method was immunoSEQ multiplex PCR. The repertoire holds around 67,000 clones, approximately 87% seen once, with more than 4.5% in the top ten. Sequencing was done on a sample of peripheral blood. The source is a man between 50 and 59 years old with active COVID-19.

This clone was seen a single time. The chain joins TRBV28 to TRBJ2-2; tentatively, D is TRBD2 (6 bases). Germline lookup yields CDR1 MDHEN and CDR2 SYDVKM. The CDR3 has 14 residues. Trimming left V 6 bases short and J 3 bases short, with 11 bases between. The CDR3 DNA follows: TGTGCCAGCAGGGAGGAGGGTTACACCGGGGAGCTGTTTTTT. As protein: CASREEGYTGELFF.

This clone was found once. The chain combines TRBV28 with TRBJ1-2; 11 bases line up with TRBD1. The germline V gene has CDR1 MDHEN and CDR2 SYDVKM. V lost 4 bases, J lost 7 bases, and 2 bases stayed unmatched. The CDR3 totals 13 residues. CDR3 protein: CASSWTGGTGYTF. For the CDR3, the DNA is TGTGCCAGCAGTTGGACAGGGGGCACTGGCTACACCTTC.

V gene TRBV7-9 combines with J gene TRBJ2-2; TRBD2 aligns across 7 bases. CDR3 length: 17 amino acids. After removal of 2 bases from V and 2 bases from J, the junction contained 8 bases not matched to a gene. Germline lookup yields CDR1 SEHNR and CDR2 FQNEAQ (reference sequence). CDR3 sequence reads: CASSLLSPSGNTGELFF. CDR3 bases: TGTGCCAGCAGCTTATTGTCCCCTAGCGGAAACACCGGGGAGCTGTTTTTT.

V is TRBV3-1 (or the pseudogene TRBV3-2) and J is TRBJ1-1; the D gene is possibly TRBD1 (5 bases). The germline gives CDR1 LGHDT, CDR2 YNNKEL (reference sequence). The length of the CDR3 is 14 residues. The V and J ends lost 1 base and 5 bases respectively, with 11 bases between them. CDR3 sequence: CASSQARVSTEAFF. In DNA form, the CDR3 reads TGTGCCAGCAGCCAAGCCAGGGTAAGTACTGAAGCTTTCTTT.

The chain couples TRBV2 to TRBJ1-1, with D possibly TRBD1 on 6 matching bases. Trimming pared 5 bases from V and 1 base from J, leaving 11 bases between. The CDR3 is 14 residues long. CDR1 is SNHLY and CDR2 is FYNNEI in the germline V gene. The CDR3 DNA follows: TGTGCCAGCAGTAATGGACAGAGGAACACTGAAGCTTTCTTT. As protein: CASSNGQRNTEAFF.

DNA for the CDR3: TGTGCCAGCAGAGGGGAGGGCTACGAGCAGTACTTC. Amino acids: CASRGEGYEQYF. The genes are TRBV12-3 or TRBV12-4 and TRBJ2-7; 7 bases map to TRBD2. The CDR3 is made up of 12 amino acids. V lost 6 bases to trimming and J lost 3 bases; unmatched junction nucleotides: 2.

J is TRBJ2-7 and V is TRBV7-2; no firm D call. CDR1 and CDR2 from the germline V gene are SGHTA and FQGNSA. The CDR3 contains 14 residues. V shed 2 bases and J shed 3 bases, with 11 bases lying between them. CDR3 in amino acids: CASSLRGDLYEQYF. The CDR3 DNA reads as TGTGCCAGCAGCTTAAGAGGAGACCTCTACGAGCAGTACTTC.

This chain joins TRBV24-1 and TRBJ2-1, with D possibly matching TRBD2 (5 bases). The CDR3 is 15 amino acids. Trimming left V 4 bases short and J 6 bases short, with 15 bases between. From germline, CDR1 is KGHDR and CDR2 SFDVKD. CDR3 bases: TGTGCCACCAGTGAACGTGGACTTCCGCTCAATGAGCAGTTCTTC. Translated: CATSERGLPLNEQFF.

The rearrangement uses TRBV4-2 and TRBJ2-5, with D hard to call. This CDR3 spans 16 amino acids. Germline-derived CDR1 and CDR2 are LGHNA and YNFKEQ. Trimming took off 0 bases at V and 0 bases at J, with 11 bases between the two ends. The CDR3 DNA sequence: TGTGCCAGCAGCCAAGATCTCATACACGACCAAGAGACCCAGTACTTC. As protein: CASSQDLIHDQETQYF.

The V and J genes are TRBV4-2 and TRBJ1-4; D is undetermined. Trimming removed 0 bases from V and 8 bases from J, with 16 bases in between. The CDR3 has 16 residues. Germline-derived CDR1 and CDR2 are LGHNA and YNFKEQ. CDR3 region: CASSQESGSGKEKLFF. CDR3 bases: TGTGCCAGCAGCCAAGAATCGGGGTCAGGCAAGGAAAAACTGTTTTTT.

V is TRBV3-1 (or the pseudogene TRBV3-2) and J is TRBJ2-1; 10 bases map to TRBD2. There are 14 residues in the CDR3. J was trimmed by 10 bases and V by 4 bases; bases with no gene match: 7. CDR1 and CDR2 from the germline V gene are LGHDT and YNNKEL (reference sequence). The CDR3 nucleotides are TGTGCCAGCAGCCCCAGCGGGGGGGGGCGGGAGCAGTTCTTC. It yields the protein CASSPSGGGREQFF.

The chain is built from TRBV5-6 and TRBJ1-1, with D perhaps matching TRBD1 (5 bases). V was shortened by 0 bases and J by 8 bases, with 14 bases between the two germline ends. Looked up from germline, CDR1 is SGHDT and CDR2 is YYEEEE. There are 14 residues in the CDR3. CDR3 region: CASSLAAGGGEAFF. In DNA form, the CDR3 reads TGTGCCAGCAGCTTGGCGGCGGGGGGAGGCGAAGCTTTCTTT.

V usage is TRBV29-1 and J usage is TRBJ1-1, with D perhaps TRBD1 (5 bases). The CDR3 is 13 residues long. Germline lookup yields CDR1 SQVTM and CDR2 ANQGSEA. V was pared by 7 bases and J by 4 bases, with 16 bases between. The CDR3 region has the DNA TGCAGCGCCAGGAACGGGGGAAGCACTGAAGCTTTCTTT. This translates into CSARNGGSTEAFF.

The gene calls are TRBV13 and TRBJ2-1; possibly TRBD1 for D (6 bases). V was trimmed by 5 bases and J by 9 bases, leaving 8 bases between them. This CDR3 has 11 amino acids. The germline gives CDR1 PRHDT, CDR2 FYEKMQ (reference sequence). Here the CDR3 reads CASSPGVEQFF. In DNA form, the CDR3 reads TGTGCCAGCAGCCCAGGGGTTGAGCAGTTCTTC.

The chain is built from TRBV19 and TRBJ1-4; D is ambiguous. This CDR3 is built from 11 residues. The germline V gene encodes CDR1 LNHDA and CDR2 SQIVND (reference sequence). The ends were cut back, 10 bases at V and 8 bases at J, with 11 bases in the middle. The CDR3, as DNA: TGTGCCAACAAGAACGGGGAAAAACTGTTTTTT. Residues: CANKNGEKLFF.

The chain combines TRBV19 with TRBJ2-1; 15 bases map to TRBD2. J was trimmed by 9 bases and V by 2 bases; bases with no gene match: 5. Germline V gene sequence: CDR1 LNHDA, CDR2 SQIVND (reference sequence). The CDR3 runs 16 residues. This chain's CDR3 is CASSISLGLAGGEQFF. The CDR3 DNA reads TGTGCCAGTAGTATATCCCTGGGACTAGCGGGAGGTGAGCAGTTCTTC.

The V call is TRBV27, the J call TRBJ2-7; D might be TRBD2 (6 bases). Between the trimmed V and J ends, which lost 6 bases and 2 bases, there was a span of 17 bases. The CDR3 extends over 15 amino acids. CDR1 is MNHEY, CDR2 SMNVEV, per germline (reference sequence). The CDR3 loop is CASSLRGGATYEQYF. The CDR3 DNA sequence: TGTGCCAGCAGCCTACGGGGCGGGGCAACCTACGAGCAGTACTTC.

This clone was seen only once. A junction end diverges from the germline sequence, so it may reflect a read error. This chain links TRBV6-4 with TRBJ2-2; perhaps TRBD2 as D (5 bases). The CDR3 totals 10 residues. Germline V CDR1 and CDR2: MRHNA, SNTAGT. The CDR3 coding sequence is TGTGCCAGCCCACACCGGGGAGCTGTTTTT. Its protein product is CASPHRGAVF.

This chain uses TRBV30 with TRBJ2-7; TRBD2 is a possible D gene (5 bases). CDR3 length: 13 residues. Trimming took 4 bases from V and 2 from J, leaving 12 bases between them. Germline CDR1 is GTSNPN and CDR2 is SVGIG (reference sequence). The CDR3 loop is CAWIRTGTYEQYF. CDR3 sequence (DNA): TGTGCCTGGATACGGACGGGAACCTACGAGCAGTACTTC.

J is TRBJ2-1 and V is TRBV3-1 (or the pseudogene TRBV3-2), with D perhaps matching TRBD2 (6 bases). The V gene's germline CDR1 is LGHDT and CDR2 YNNKEL (reference sequence). Trimming took 3 bases from V and 9 from J, leaving 15 bases between them. The CDR3 extends over 14 amino acids. The DNA of the CDR3 is TGTGCCAGCAGCCATGGGTTAGCGGTAGGTGAGCAGTTCTTC. Amino acid sequence: CASSHGLAVGEQFF.

V gene TRBV19 combines with J gene TRBJ2-2, with D possibly being TRBD2 (6 bases). The CDR3 extends over 16 amino acids. The V gene's germline CDR1 is LNHDA and CDR2 SQIVND (reference sequence). With 5 bases removed from V and 1 base from J, the gap between germline ends came to 14 bases. CDR3 DNA: TGTGCCAGTAGTCCCCAGAAGGGAGGGAACACCGGGGAGCTGTTTTTT. It specifies CASSPQKGGNTGELFF.

The rearrangement joins TRBV7-9 to TRBJ1-1, with a weak D call TRBD1 (6 bases). Germline V CDR1 and CDR2: SEHNR, FQNEAQ (reference sequence). V was cut by 5 bases and J by 4 bases, with 8 bases left in between. CDR3 length: 12 residues. CDR3 in DNA: TGTGCCAGCAGCGAGGGGGTCACTGAAGCTTTCTTT. Residues: CASSEGVTEAFF.

The gene calls are TRBV18 and TRBJ1-2, with 7 bases fitting TRBD1. The CDR3 is 15 amino acids. V lost 0 bases, J lost 3 bases, and 4 bases stayed unmatched. Germline V gene sequence: CDR1 KGHSH, CDR2 LQKENI. CDR3 sequence: CASSPPGQRDYGYTF. DNA of the CDR3: TGTGCCAGCTCACCACCGGGACAGAGGGACTATGGCTACACCTTC.

The V gene is TRBV7-9, the J gene TRBJ1-3, with 9 positions matching TRBD1. The CDR3 has 14 residues. Germline CDR1 is SEHNR and CDR2 is FQNEAQ (reference sequence). With V trimmed by 10 bases and J by 3 bases, 7 bases remained unmatched. The CDR3 spells CATQQGAFGNTIYF. In nucleotides, the CDR3 is TGTGCCACCCAACAGGGGGCGTTTGGAAACACCATATATTTT.

V and J are TRBV5-6 and TRBJ1-3, with D uncertain. Deletions cut 6 bases from V and 4 bases from J, with 17 bases between. CDR1 and CDR2 from the germline V gene are SGHDT and YYEEEE. The CDR3 loop spans 15 amino acids. The CDR3 spells CASTHRPSGGNTIYF. DNA for the CDR3: TGTGCCAGCACCCACCGGCCGTCGGGAGGAAACACCATATATTTT.

This sequence joins TRBV5-6 and TRBJ1-2; the match to TRBD1 covers 11 bases. The CDR3 runs to 17 residues. Trimming took 4 bases from V and 3 from J; bases not matched to a gene: 11. Germline V gene data show CDR1 as SGHDT and CDR2 as YYEEEE. The CDR3 reads CASSPRRGQGAHYGYTF. DNA for the CDR3: TGTGCCAGCAGCCCTCGTAGAGGACAGGGGGCTCACTATGGCTACACCTTC.

V usage is TRBV7-8 and J usage is TRBJ1-1; TRBD1 aligns across 7 bases. After removal of 3 bases from V and 5 bases from J, the junction contained 6 bases not matched to a gene. The CDR3 is made up of 14 amino acids. Germline CDR1 SGHVS, CDR2 FQNEAQ. CDR3 sequence: CASSFAVTGTEAFF. In DNA, the CDR3 is TGTGCCAGCAGCTTTGCCGTGACAGGGACTGAAGCTTTCTTT.

This chain joins TRBV20-1 and TRBJ2-7; D perhaps matches TRBD1 (6 bases). The CDR3 runs 11 residues. The V gene's germline CDR1 is DFQATT and CDR2 SNEGSKA (reference sequence). Trimming cost V 7 bases and J 5 bases, with 12 bases left between them. The CDR3 is CSGGHKNEQYF. The CDR3 DNA is TGCAGTGGGGGGCATAAGAACGAGCAGTACTTC.

The V gene is TRBV6-5, the J gene TRBJ1-3; D is ambiguous. Deletions cut 7 bases from V and 0 bases from J, with 7 bases between. The CDR3 loop spans 13 amino acids. Germline V lookup: CDR1 MNHEY, CDR2 SVGAGI. The DNA for the CDR3 is TGTGCCAGCACTAGGAGCTCTGGAAACACCATATATTTT. This sequence encodes CASTRSSGNTIYF.

This rearrangement joins TRBV24-1 to TRBJ1-1; TRBD1 agrees at 8 bases. Germline loops: CDR1 KGHDR, CDR2 SFDVKD. This CDR3 spans 16 amino acids. Trimming cost V 3 bases and J 6 bases; bases outside gene matches: 11. CDR3 sequence (DNA): TGTGCCACCAGTGATCGACAGGGGAGGGTGGGCGCTGAAGCTTTCTTT. Protein product: CATSDRQGRVGAEAFF.

The chain couples TRBV9 to TRBJ2-1; D ambiguous. The germline V gene has CDR1 SGDLS and CDR2 YYNGEE. There are 13 residues in the CDR3. V was pared by 0 bases and J by 5 bases, with 6 bases between. The CDR3 sequence is CASSVGRNNEQFF. CDR3 nucleotide sequence: TGTGCCAGCAGCGTAGGCAGAAACAATGAGCAGTTCTTC. Together with reference TRBV9 and TRBJ2-1, the CDR3 gives the full variable domain: DSGVTQTPKHLITATGQRVTLRCSPRSGDLSVYWYQQSLDQGLQFLIQYYNGEERAKGNILERFSAQQFPDLHSELNLSSLELGDSALYFCASSVGRNNEQFFGPGTRLTVL.